Below, one TCR beta chain is given with its context. The record originates from a study of OX40 agonist ivuxolimab in advanced cancers. Study overall: Previous treatment with anti-PD-1, anti-PD-L1 or anti-CTLA-4 therapy was allowed; 30% to 50% had received some.

The trim removed 6 bases at V and 5 bases at J, leaving 6 bases unmatched. Germline CDR1 LNHDA, CDR2 SQIVND (reference sequence). This CDR3 is 13 amino acids long. Sequencing was performed with immunoSEQ multiplex PCR; in TCRdb, only in-frame clones are kept and a portion is missing. In the table there are fewer than 70,000 clones, 70% to 85% of which are singletons. The specimen comprised CD4+ or CD8+ T cells sorted from blood, sampled in a trial of the OX40 agonist ivuxolimab. This sequence joins TRBV19 and TRBJ2-7; 8 bases fit TRBD1. The receptor was derived from an adult with an advanced solid tumor such as melanoma, head and neck, liver or kidney cancer. CDR3 region: CASSPTGVNEQYF. The CDR3 DNA reads TGTGCCAGTAGCCCGACAGGGGTTAACGAGCAGTACTTC.